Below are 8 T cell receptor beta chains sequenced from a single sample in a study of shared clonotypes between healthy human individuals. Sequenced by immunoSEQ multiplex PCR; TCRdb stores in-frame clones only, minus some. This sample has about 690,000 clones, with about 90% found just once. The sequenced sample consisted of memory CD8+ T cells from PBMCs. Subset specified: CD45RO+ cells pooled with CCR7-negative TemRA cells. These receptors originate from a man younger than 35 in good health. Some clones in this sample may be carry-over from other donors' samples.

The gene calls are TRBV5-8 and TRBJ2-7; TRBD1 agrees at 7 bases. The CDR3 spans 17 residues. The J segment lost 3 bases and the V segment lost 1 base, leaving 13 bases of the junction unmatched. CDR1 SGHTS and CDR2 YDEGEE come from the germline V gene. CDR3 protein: CASSLLGWGQYDYEQYF. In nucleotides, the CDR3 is TGTGCCAGCAGCTTGCTTGGGTGGGGACAGTACGACTACGAGCAGTACTTC.

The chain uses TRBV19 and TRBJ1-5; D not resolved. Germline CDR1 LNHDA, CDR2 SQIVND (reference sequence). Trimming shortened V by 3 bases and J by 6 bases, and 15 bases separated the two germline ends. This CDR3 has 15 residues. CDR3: CASSIRLKAGQPQHF. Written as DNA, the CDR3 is TGTGCCAGTAGTATTAGGCTAAAAGCAGGTCAGCCCCAGCATTTT.

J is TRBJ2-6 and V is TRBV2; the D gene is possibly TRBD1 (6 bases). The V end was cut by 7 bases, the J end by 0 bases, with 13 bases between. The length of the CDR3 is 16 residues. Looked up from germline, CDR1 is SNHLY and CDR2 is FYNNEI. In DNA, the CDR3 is TGTGCCAGCACCCTGGACAGAATCTCTGGGGCCAACGTCCTGACTTTC. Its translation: CASTLDRISGANVLTF.

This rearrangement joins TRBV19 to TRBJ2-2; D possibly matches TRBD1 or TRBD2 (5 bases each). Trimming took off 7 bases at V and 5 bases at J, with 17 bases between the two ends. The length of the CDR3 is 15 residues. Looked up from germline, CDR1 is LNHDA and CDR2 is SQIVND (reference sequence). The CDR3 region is CASTLAQGKTGELFF. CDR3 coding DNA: TGTGCCAGTACCCTAGCCCAGGGAAAGACCGGGGAGCTGTTTTTT.

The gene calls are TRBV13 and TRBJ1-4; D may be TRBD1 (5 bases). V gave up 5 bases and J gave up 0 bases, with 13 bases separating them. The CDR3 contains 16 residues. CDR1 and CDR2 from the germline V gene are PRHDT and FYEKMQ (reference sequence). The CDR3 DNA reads TGTGCCAGCAGCAAGGGACGGGACTCAACTAATGAAAAACTGTTTTTT. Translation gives CASSKGRDSTNEKLFF.

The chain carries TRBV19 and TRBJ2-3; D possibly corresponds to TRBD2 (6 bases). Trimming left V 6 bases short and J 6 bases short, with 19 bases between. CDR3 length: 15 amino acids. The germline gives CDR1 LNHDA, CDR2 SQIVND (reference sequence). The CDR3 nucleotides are TGTGCCAGTAGGACTCGAGCGGGCCTCATGGATACGCAGTATTTT. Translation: CASRTRAGLMDTQYF.

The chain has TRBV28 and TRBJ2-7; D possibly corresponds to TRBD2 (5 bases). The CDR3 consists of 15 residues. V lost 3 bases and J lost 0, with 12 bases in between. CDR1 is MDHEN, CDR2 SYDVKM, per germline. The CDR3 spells CASSFDERTSYEQYF. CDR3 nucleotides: TGTGCCAGCAGTTTTGATGAGCGGACCTCCTACGAGCAGTACTTC.

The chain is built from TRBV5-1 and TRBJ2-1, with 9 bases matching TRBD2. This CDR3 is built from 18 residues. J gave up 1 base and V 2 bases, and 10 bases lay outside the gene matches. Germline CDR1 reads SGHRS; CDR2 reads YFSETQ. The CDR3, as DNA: TGCGCCAGCAGCTTCTGGGGGAGACTAGCGGCTTCCTACAATGAGCAGTTCTTC. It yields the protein CASSFWGRLAASYNEQFF.